The present TCR beta chain was sequenced within a study of T cell repertoires in cytomegalovirus infection (dated by TCRdb to the late 2010s). Study-level background: The peptide stimulations were aimed at well-studied HLA-B-restricted epitopes as well as recently identified HLA-C-restricted CMV epitopes, whose presentation resists viral immunomodulation. The HLA type of each donor mattered for the analysis, because public TCR beta signatures pointed to carriage of CMV infection along with the matching HLA type.

About this clonotype itself: The target of this receptor is not known. Base-call qualities are not available, and no considerably larger clone is one nucleotide away.

The treatment or condition label corresponds to: in vitro stimulation with specific CMV peptide epitopes to enrich CMV-specific T cells. Sequencing was performed on an Illumina HiSeq 1500. The public reads were reanalyzed by TCRdb: fastp trimming at Q25, MiXCR alignment, in-frame beta chains only. Rows with one shared CDR3 protein collapse into an entry with the most common genes and DNA. The sample table lists about 700,000 distinct CDR3 sequences, roughly 36% of them with a count of one. The ten largest clones represent 15% to 20% of the sample. From the cysteine up to the phenylalanine, the CDR3 has a length of 11 residues. Only the CDR3 DNA stays, 33 bases, in frame from base 1. V and J are truncated by 10 bases and 6 bases respectively, leaving an intervening sequence of 7 bases. The germline V gene supplies CDR1 MNHEY and CDR2 SVGEGT. Here is what the overall study found, with its caveats: In the ex vivo response, HLA-C-restricted CMV-specific TCR beta clonotypes were dominant, and in two of eight donors the single most frequent clonotype came from this HLA-C-restricted group. Cumulative frequency of public TCR beta family members discriminated carriers of CMV infection plus the relevant HLA type in this cohort and an independent roughly 330-donor cohort.

Recombination linked TRBV6-2 or TRBV6-3 to TRBJ2-6; matching of 5 bases hints at TRBD2 as the D gene. The clonotype comes from a human donor in good health (CMV status not recorded). Some clones in this sample may be carry-over from other donors' samples. The sequenced sample was cultured PBMCs, obtained from culture after CMV antigen stimulation. The CDR3 corresponds to CATGEANVLTF. The DNA sequence is TGTGCCACCGGGGAGGCCAACGTCCTGACTTTC.